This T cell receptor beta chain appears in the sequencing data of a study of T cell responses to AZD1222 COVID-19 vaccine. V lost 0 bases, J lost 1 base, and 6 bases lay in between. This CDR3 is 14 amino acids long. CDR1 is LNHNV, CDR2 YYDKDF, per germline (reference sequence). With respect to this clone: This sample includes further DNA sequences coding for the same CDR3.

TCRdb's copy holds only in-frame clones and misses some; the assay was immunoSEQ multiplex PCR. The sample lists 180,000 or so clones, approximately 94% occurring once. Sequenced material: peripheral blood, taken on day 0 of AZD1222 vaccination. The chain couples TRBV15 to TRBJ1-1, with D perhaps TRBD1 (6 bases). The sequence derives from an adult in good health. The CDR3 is CATSRDRGNTEAFF. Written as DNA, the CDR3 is TGTGCCACCAGCAGAGACAGGGGGAACACTGAAGCTTTCTTT.